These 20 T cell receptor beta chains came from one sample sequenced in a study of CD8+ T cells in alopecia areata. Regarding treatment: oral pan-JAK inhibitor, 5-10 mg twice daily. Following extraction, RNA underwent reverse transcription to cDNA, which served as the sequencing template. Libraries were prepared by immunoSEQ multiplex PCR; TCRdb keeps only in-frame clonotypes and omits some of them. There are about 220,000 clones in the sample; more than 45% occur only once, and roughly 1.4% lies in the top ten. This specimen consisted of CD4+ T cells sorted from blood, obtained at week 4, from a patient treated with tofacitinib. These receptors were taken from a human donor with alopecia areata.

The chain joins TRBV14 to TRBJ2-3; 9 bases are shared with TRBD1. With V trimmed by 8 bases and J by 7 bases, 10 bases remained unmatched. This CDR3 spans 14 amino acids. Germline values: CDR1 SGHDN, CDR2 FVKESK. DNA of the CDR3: TGTGCCAGCTCCGGGACAGGGAGATCTAATACGCAGTATTTT. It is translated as CASSGTGRSNTQYF.

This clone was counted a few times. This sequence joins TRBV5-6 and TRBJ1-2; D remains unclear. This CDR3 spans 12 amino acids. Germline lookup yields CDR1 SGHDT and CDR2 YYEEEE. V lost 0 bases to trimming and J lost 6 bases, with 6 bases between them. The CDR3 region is CASSLGPNGYTF. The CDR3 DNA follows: TGTGCCAGCAGCTTGGGGCCGAATGGCTACACCTTC.

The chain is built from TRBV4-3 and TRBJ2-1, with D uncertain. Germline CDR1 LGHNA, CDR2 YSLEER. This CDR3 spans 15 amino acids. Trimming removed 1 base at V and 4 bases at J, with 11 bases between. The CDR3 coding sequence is TGCGCCAGCAGCCAAGGTGGCAGCAAATACAATGAGCAGTTCTTC. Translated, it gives CASSQGGSKYNEQFF.

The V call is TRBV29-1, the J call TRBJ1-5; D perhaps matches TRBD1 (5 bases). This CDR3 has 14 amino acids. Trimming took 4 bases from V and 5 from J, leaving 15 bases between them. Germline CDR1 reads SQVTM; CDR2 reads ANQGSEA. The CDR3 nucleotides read TGCAGCGTTGTGATCGAAGGGACCGATCAGCCCCAGCATTTT. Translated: CSVVIEGTDQPQHF. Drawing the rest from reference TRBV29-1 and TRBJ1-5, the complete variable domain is SAVISQKPSRDICQRGTSLTIQCQVDSQVTMMFWYRQQPGQSLTLIATANQGSEATYESGFVIDKFPISRPNLTFSTLTVSNMSPEDSSIYLCSVVIEGTDQPQHFGDGTRLSIL.

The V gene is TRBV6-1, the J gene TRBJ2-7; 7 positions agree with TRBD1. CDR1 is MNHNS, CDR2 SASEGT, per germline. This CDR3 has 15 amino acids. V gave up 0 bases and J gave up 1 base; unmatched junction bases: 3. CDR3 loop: CASSEAGTESYEQYF. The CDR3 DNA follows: TGTGCCAGCAGTGAAGCCGGGACAGAGTCCTACGAGCAGTACTTC.

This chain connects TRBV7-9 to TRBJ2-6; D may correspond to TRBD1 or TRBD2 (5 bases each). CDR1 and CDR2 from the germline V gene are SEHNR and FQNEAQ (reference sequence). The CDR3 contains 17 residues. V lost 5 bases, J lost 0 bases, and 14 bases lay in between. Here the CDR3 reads CASSPGPPSSGANVLTF. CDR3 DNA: TGTGCCAGCAGCCCGGGACCGCCCTCCTCTGGGGCCAACGTCCTGACTTTC.

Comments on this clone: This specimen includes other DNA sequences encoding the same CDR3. The DNA of the CDR3 is TGCGCCAGCAGCCAAGATAGGCGGACCTATGGCTACACCTTC. This translates into CASSQDRRTYGYTF. The V and J genes are TRBV4-1 and TRBJ1-2; D not resolved. V lost 0 bases, J lost 4 bases, and 9 bases lay in between. The V gene's germline CDR1 is MGHRA and CDR2 YSYEKL. This CDR3 has 14 amino acids.

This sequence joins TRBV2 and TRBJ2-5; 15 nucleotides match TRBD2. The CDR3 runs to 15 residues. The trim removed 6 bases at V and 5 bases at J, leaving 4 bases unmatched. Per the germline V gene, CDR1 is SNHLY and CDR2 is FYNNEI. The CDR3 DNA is TGTGCCAGCAGGGGACTAGCGGGGGGAGATGAGACCCAGTACTTC. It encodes CASRGLAGGDETQYF.

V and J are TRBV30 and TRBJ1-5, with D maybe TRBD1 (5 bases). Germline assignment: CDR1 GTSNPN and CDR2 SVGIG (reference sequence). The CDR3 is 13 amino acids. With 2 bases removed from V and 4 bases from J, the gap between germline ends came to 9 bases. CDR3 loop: CAWSPQGNQPQHF. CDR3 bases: TGTGCCTGGAGTCCGCAGGGAAATCAGCCCCAGCATTTT.

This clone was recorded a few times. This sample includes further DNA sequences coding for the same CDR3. CDR3 protein: CASSEAQGHYGYTF. CDR3 bases: TGTGCCAGCAGTGAAGCCCAGGGGCACTATGGCTACACCTTC. The chain is built from TRBV6-1 and TRBJ1-2; D perhaps matches TRBD1 (6 bases). The germline gives CDR1 MNHNS, CDR2 SASEGT. Trimming removed 0 bases from V and 3 bases from J, with 8 bases in between. CDR3 size: 14 residues.

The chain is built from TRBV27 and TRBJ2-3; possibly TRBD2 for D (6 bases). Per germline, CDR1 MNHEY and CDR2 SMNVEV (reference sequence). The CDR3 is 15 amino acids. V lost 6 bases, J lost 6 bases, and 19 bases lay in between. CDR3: CASSHPTSPLDTQYF. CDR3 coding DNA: TGTGCCAGCAGCCATCCGACTAGTCCGTTGGATACGCAGTATTTT.

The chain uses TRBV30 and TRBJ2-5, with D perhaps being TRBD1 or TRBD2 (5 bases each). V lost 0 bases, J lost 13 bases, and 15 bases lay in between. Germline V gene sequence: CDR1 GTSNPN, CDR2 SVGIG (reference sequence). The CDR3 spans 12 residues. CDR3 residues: CAWSVRWDRSYF. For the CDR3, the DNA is TGTGCCTGGAGTGTACGATGGGACCGCTCGTACTTC.

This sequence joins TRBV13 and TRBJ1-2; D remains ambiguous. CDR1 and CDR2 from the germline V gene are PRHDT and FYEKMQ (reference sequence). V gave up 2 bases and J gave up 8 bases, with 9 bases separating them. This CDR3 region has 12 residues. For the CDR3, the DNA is TGTGCCAGCAGCTTAAAGTACAACGGCTACACCTTC. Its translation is CASSLKYNGYTF.

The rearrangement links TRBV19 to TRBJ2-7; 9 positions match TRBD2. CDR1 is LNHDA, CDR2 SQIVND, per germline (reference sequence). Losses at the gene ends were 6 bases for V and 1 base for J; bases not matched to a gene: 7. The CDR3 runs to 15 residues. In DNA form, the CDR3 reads TGTGCCAGTAGCGAACCGACTAGCGGATCCTACGAGCAGTACTTC. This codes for CASSEPTSGSYEQYF.

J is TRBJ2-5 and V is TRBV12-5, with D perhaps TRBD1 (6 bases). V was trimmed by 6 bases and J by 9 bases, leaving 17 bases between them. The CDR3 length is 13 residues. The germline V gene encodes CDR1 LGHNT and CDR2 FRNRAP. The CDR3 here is CASGETGLRAQYF. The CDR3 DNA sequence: TGTGCTAGTGGGGAGACAGGTCTGAGGGCCCAGTACTTC.

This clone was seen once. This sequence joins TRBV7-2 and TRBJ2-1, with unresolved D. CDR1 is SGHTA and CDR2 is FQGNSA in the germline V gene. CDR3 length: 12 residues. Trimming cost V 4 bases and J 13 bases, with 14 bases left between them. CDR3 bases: TGTGCCAGCAGCTCCTACACCGCGCACCAGTTCTTC. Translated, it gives CASSSYTAHQFF.

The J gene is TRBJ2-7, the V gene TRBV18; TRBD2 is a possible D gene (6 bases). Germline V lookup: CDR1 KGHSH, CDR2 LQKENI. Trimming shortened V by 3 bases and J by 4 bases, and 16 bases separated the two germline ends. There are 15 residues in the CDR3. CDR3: CASSPVMAGWYEQYF. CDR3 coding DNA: TGTGCCAGCTCACCTGTCATGGCGGGGTGGTACGAGCAGTACTTC. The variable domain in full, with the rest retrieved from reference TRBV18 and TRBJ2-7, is NAGVMQNPRHLVRRRGQEARLRCSPMKGHSHVYWYRQLPEEGLKFMVYLQKENIIDESGMPKERFSAEFPKEGPSILRIQQVVRGDSAAYFCASSPVMAGWYEQYFGPGTRLTVT.

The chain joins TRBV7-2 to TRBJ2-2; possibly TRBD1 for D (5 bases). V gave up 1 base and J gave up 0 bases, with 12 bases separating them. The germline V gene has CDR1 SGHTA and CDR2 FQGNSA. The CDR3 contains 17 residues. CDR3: CASSLVGWGSNTGELFF. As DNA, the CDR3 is TGTGCCAGCAGCTTAGTTGGTTGGGGCTCGAACACCGGGGAGCTGTTTTTT.

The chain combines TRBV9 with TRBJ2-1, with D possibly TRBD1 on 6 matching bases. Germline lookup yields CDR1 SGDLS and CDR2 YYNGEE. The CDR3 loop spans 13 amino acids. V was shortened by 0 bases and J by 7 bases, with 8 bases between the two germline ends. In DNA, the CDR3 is TGTGCCAGCAGCGTAGAAGGGGGAAATGAGCAGTTCTTC. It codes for CASSVEGGNEQFF.

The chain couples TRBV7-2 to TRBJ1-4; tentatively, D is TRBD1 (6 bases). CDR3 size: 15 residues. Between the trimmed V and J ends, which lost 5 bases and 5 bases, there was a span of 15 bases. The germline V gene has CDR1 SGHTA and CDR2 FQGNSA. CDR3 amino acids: CASSHPGQLNEKLFF. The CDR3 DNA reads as TGTGCCAGCAGCCACCCCGGACAGCTAAATGAAAAACTGTTTTTT.